This passage covers 8 T cell receptor beta chains from one sample sequenced in a study of shared clonotypes between healthy human individuals (dated by TCRdb to 2018 to 2020). Receptor libraries were prepared by the immunoSEQ multiplex PCR assay. Not all clones reach the TCRdb copy of this immuneACCESS table, which keeps in-frame sequences only. Checked studies attribute under half of the gap to unresolved V genes and leave the rest unexplained. This sample is represented by more than 500,000 clones; approximately 95% of them were singletons. About 0.068% of the sample is held by the ten biggest clonotypes. Sequencing used naive CD4+ T cells sorted from blood. Taken with the paper, the label for cell subset or site translates to: CD45RA+ positively selected. All receptors come from a woman in her 30s in good health.

The chain couples TRBV25-1 to TRBJ2-1; maybe TRBD1 (6 bases). CDR3 length equals 13 residues. Germline values: CDR1 MGHDK, CDR2 SYGVNS. With 9 bases removed from V and 5 bases from J, the gap between germline ends came to 14 bases. CDR3 in DNA: TGTGCCAGGCAACAGGGTTTCGACAATGAGCAGTTCTTC. Its protein product is CARQQGFDNEQFF.

J is TRBJ2-7 and V is TRBV28; possibly TRBD1 for D (7 bases). This CDR3 contains 15 residues. The V end was cut by 7 bases, the J end by 0 bases, with 16 bases between. Germline CDR1 is MDHEN and CDR2 is SYDVKM. Written as DNA, the CDR3 is TGTGCCAGCAACCCACCCAGGGGGGTCTCCTACGAGCAGTACTTC. It translates to CASNPPRGVSYEQYF.

This chain joins TRBV4-2 and TRBJ2-7; the match to TRBD2 covers 13 bases. There are 16 residues in the CDR3. The J segment lost 6 bases and the V segment lost 4 bases, leaving 9 bases of the junction unmatched. Germline V gene sequence: CDR1 LGHNA, CDR2 YNFKEQ. The chain's CDR3 is CASSRTSGSEGSEQYF. CDR3 bases: TGTGCCAGCAGCCGGACTAGCGGGAGTGAGGGTTCCGAGCAGTACTTC.

This CDR3 is CSARTSGRGEQYF. CDR3 coding DNA: TGCAGCGCCCGGACTAGCGGGAGAGGCGAGCAGTACTTC. The chain joins TRBV29-1 to TRBJ2-7; 13 bases are a match to TRBD2. Losses at the gene ends were 7 bases for V and 6 bases for J; bases not matched to a gene: 6. Germline loops: CDR1 SQVTM, CDR2 ANQGSEA. This CDR3 has 13 residues.

This rearrangement joins TRBV10-1 to TRBJ1-1; D not certain. CDR1 is WNHNN, CDR2 SYGVQD, per germline (reference sequence). This CDR3 spans 14 amino acids. V lost 2 bases to trimming and J lost 8 bases, with 15 bases between them. DNA of the CDR3: TGCGCCAGCAGTGAGACGGAAACGGGATCAGAAGCTTTCTTT. This codes for CASSETETGSEAFF.

The gene calls are TRBV12-1 and TRBJ1-5; TRBD1 is the table's D call, not checked against the DNA. TRBV12-1 is listed as a pseudogene. This CDR3 has 15 residues. This CDR3 is CASSRHRGGQQPQHF. CDR3 in DNA: TGTGCCAGCAGCCGACACAGGGGAGGTCAACAGCCCCAGCATTTT.

The rearrangement links TRBV6-1 to TRBJ2-2, with D uncertain. The germline V gene has CDR1 MNHNS and CDR2 SASEGT. V shed 7 bases and J shed 4 bases, with 13 bases lying between them. The CDR3 totals 14 residues. CDR3 sequence: CASIGQLSTGELFF. The CDR3 DNA sequence: TGTGCCAGCATAGGTCAGCTTTCCACCGGGGAGCTGTTTTTT.

This clone was counted once. The rearrangement uses TRBV7-9 and TRBJ1-5, with D hard to call. There are 15 residues in the CDR3. Germline CDR1 and CDR2: SEHNR and FQNEAQ (reference sequence). V gave up 4 bases and J gave up 6 bases, with 16 bases separating them. The CDR3 DNA sequence: TGTGCCAGCAGCTCAGCTCGAGGGTTGGGTCAGCCCCAGCATTTT. Protein: CASSSARGLGQPQHF.